Shown below are 25 T cell receptor beta chains from a single sample sequenced in a study of neurological immune-mediated disorders. TCRdb passed the 5' RACE reads through MiXCR, listing each CDR3 protein once. The data hold fewer than 70,000 distinct CDR3 sequences, with roughly 10% observed a single time. Time point described: longitudinal time-point 2. The sample was PBMCs. These receptors came from a man younger than 40 in good health.

This clonotype came up many times. This chain links TRBV7-6 with TRBJ1-1; possibly TRBD1 for D (5 bases). Germline CDR1 reads SGHVS; CDR2 reads FNYEAQ. The CDR3 runs to 12 residues. Trimming left V 0 bases short and J 8 bases short, with 7 bases between. CDR3: CASSLAWGEAFF. CDR3 nucleotides: TGTGCCAGCAGCTTAGCTTGGGGCGAAGCTTTCTTT.

This clonotype appeared many times. CDR3 DNA sequence: TGTGCCAGCAGCGGGACTAGCGGGAGGTCCCGATACAATGAGCAGTTCTTC. Its translation: CASSGTSGRSRYNEQFF. V usage is TRBV27 and J usage is TRBJ2-1; 15 positions match TRBD2. Germline CDR1 is MNHEY and CDR2 is SMNVEV (reference sequence). The CDR3 consists of 17 residues. V trimming: 6 bases; J trimming: 4 bases; junction bases outside the gene matches: 7.

This clonotype has a count of ten or more. The V and J genes are TRBV5-1 and TRBJ2-1; D might be TRBD2 (5 bases). The CDR3 has 15 amino acids. Trimming removed 0 bases from V and 4 bases from J, with 11 bases in between. Germline V gene lookup returns CDR1 SGHRS and CDR2 YFSETQ. Here the CDR3 reads CASSLGIEGYNEQFF. The CDR3 DNA is TGCGCCAGCAGCTTGGGGATAGAGGGATACAATGAGCAGTTCTTC.

The table lists this clonotype with many counts. This chain links TRBV7-9 with TRBJ2-7; tentative D call: TRBD2 (5 bases). The CDR3 runs 13 residues. Trimming took off 0 bases at V and 3 bases at J, with 6 bases between the two ends. Germline CDR1 and CDR2: SEHNR and FQNEAQ (reference sequence). The DNA of the CDR3 is TGTGCCAGCAGCTTAGCACTAGGCTACGAGCAGTACTTC. Its translation is CASSLALGYEQYF.

At least ten counts were recorded for this clonotype. DNA for the CDR3: TGCAGTGCGGACCTCCAGGGGAATGCCAAAAACATTCAGTACTTC. This gives the protein CSADLQGNAKNIQYF. The rearrangement uses TRBV20-1 and TRBJ2-4; tentative D call: TRBD1 (6 bases). V was trimmed by 6 bases and J by 1 base, leaving 16 bases between them. Per the germline V gene, CDR1 is DFQATT and CDR2 is SNEGSKA (reference sequence). The CDR3 has 15 residues.

To note about this clonotype: One junction end does not reproduce the germline sequence, and a read error may be involved. This chain links TRBV29-1 with TRBJ2-2, with D possibly TRBD2 on 6 matching bases. The CDR3 is 13 residues long. Germline V gene data show CDR1 as SQVTM and CDR2 as ANQGSEA. In nucleotides, the CDR3 is TGCAGTTCTGCAGGAGCTAACATCGGGGGGCTGTTTTTT. Translating it yields CSSAGANIGGLFF.

This clonotype was observed at least ten times. This rearrangement joins TRBV10-3 to TRBJ2-1; D is undetermined. The V end lost 0 bases, the J end lost 7 bases, and 16 bases lay between the germline ends. The CDR3 has 16 residues. Germline V CDR1 and CDR2: ENHRY, SYGVKD. Here the CDR3 DNA reads TGTGCCATCAGTGAGTCGTTAGGACCCCCTGGAAATGAGCAGTTCTTC. It specifies CAISESLGPPGNEQFF.

In this sample, this clonotype turned up many times. The chain joins TRBV20-1 to TRBJ2-1, with TRBD2 identical over 9 bases. CDR1 and CDR2 from the germline V gene are DFQATT and SNEGSKA (reference sequence). The J segment lost 7 bases and the V segment lost 0 bases, leaving 19 bases of the junction unmatched. This CDR3 has 19 amino acids. Here the CDR3 reads CSARDLAAAGGRAGNEQFF. The CDR3 nucleotides are TGCAGTGCTAGAGACTTGGCGGCAGCTGGCGGGAGGGCCGGGAATGAGCAGTTCTTC.

There are many counts of this clonotype. The V and J genes are TRBV30 and TRBJ1-4; D is undetermined. The CDR3 length is 12 residues. Germline lookup yields CDR1 GTSNPN and CDR2 SVGIG (reference sequence). V lost 0 bases and J lost 8, with 7 bases in between. CDR3 nucleotides: TGTGCCTGGAGTGTACAAGGGGAAAAACTGTTTTTT. This translates into CAWSVQGEKLFF.

This clonotype was observed many times. This chain uses TRBV3-1 with TRBJ2-1, with 9 bases fitting TRBD2. The germline gives CDR1 LGHDT, CDR2 YNNKEL (reference sequence). The CDR3 is 18 amino acids. The V and J ends lost 0 bases and 3 bases, in that order; junction bases with no gene match: 9. CDR3 coding DNA: TGTGCCAGCAGCCAAGATATAGGGCTAGCGGGAAACTACAATGAGCAGTTCTTC. This encodes CASSQDIGLAGNYNEQFF.

This clonotype has ten or more counts. The genes are TRBV2 and TRBJ2-5; 8 nucleotides line up with TRBD2. CDR1 is SNHLY, CDR2 FYNNEI, per germline. There are 14 residues in the CDR3. V shed 6 bases, J shed 1 base, and the junction held 4 bases outside the gene matches. The CDR3, as DNA: TGTGCCAGCAGCCTGACTAGCGCCCAAGAGACCCAGTACTTC. Amino acids: CASSLTSAQETQYF.

This clonotype was seen many times. The chain joins TRBV6-1 to TRBJ2-1; D unresolved. The V gene's germline CDR1 is MNHNS and CDR2 SASEGT. The CDR3 is 12 amino acids. V was trimmed by 6 bases and J by 8 bases, leaving 11 bases between them. CDR3 residues: CASSGGTYEQFF. CDR3 DNA sequence: TGTGCCAGCAGCGGTGGAACCTATGAGCAGTTCTTC.

The chain has TRBV20-1 and TRBJ1-2, with D unclear. The CDR3 extends over 13 amino acids. Per the germline V gene, CDR1 is DFQATT and CDR2 is SNEGSKA (reference sequence). Trimming pared 2 bases from V and 2 bases from J, leaving 9 bases between. The CDR3 nucleotides are TGCAGTGCTAGACCCGGGGAGAACTATGGCTACACCTTC. Amino acids: CSARPGENYGYTF.

This clonotype was seen many times. The chain joins TRBV7-6 to TRBJ2-3; the match to TRBD2 covers 9 bases. The J segment lost 4 bases and the V segment lost 5 bases, leaving 7 bases of the junction unmatched. The CDR3 sequence is 15 residues long. Germline V gene data show CDR1 as SGHVS and CDR2 as FNYEAQ. This chain's CDR3 is CASSTGTSWADTQYF. The CDR3 DNA follows: TGTGCCAGCAGCACGGGGACTAGCTGGGCAGATACGCAGTATTTT.

This clonotype was detected many times. V gene TRBV5-1 combines with J gene TRBJ1-1; a possible D gene is TRBD1 (5 bases). CDR1 and CDR2 from the germline V gene are SGHRS and YFSETQ. CDR3 length equals 13 residues. Trimming cost V 0 bases and J 5 bases, with 8 bases left between them. CDR3 DNA: TGCGCCAGCAGCTTGGACGGGACGACTGAAGCTTTCTTT. Translation: CASSLDGTTEAFF.

This clonotype was seen at least ten times. This chain joins TRBV7-6 and TRBJ1-4; D might be TRBD1 (6 bases). This CDR3 contains 11 residues. Germline assignment: CDR1 SGHVS and CDR2 FNYEAQ. Trimming shortened V by 5 bases and J by 12 bases, and 10 bases separated the two germline ends. CDR3 in DNA: TGTGCCAGCAGCAGGGGGGAGGAACTGTTTTTT. As protein: CASSRGEELFF.

This clonotype was counted many times. The chain is built from TRBV20-1 and TRBJ2-1; TRBD2 matches at 9 bases. Germline V CDR1 and CDR2: DFQATT, SNEGSKA (reference sequence). The CDR3 spans 13 residues. After removal of 7 bases from V and 5 bases from J, the junction contained 6 bases not matched to a gene. The DNA for the CDR3 is TGCAGTGTAGGGACTAGCTTTAACAATGAGCAGTTCTTC. Translation gives CSVGTSFNNEQFF.

This clonotype was seen at least ten times. The chain joins TRBV5-5 to TRBJ2-7; 10 bases agree with TRBD1. V dropped 4 bases and J dropped 5; count of bases not matched to a gene: 6. The CDR3 runs to 14 residues. CDR1 is SGHKS and CDR2 is YYEKEE in the germline V gene (reference sequence). This chain's CDR3 is CASSRTGGMDEQYF. DNA for the CDR3: TGTGCCAGCAGCAGGACAGGGGGAATGGACGAGCAGTACTTC.

In its sample, this clonotype was seen many times. This chain uses TRBV7-9 with TRBJ1-5; D unresolved. The length of the CDR3 is 15 residues. Germline CDR1 and CDR2: SEHNR and FQNEAQ (reference sequence). V was trimmed by 1 base and J by 1 base, leaving 8 bases between them. The CDR3 region has the DNA TGTGCCAGCAGCTTAGGACCTAACAGCAATCAGCCCCAGCATTTT. Translation gives CASSLGPNSNQPQHF.

Comments on this clonotype: A read error is possible here, since a much larger clone lies one base away. No conserved phenylalanine or tryptophan ends this CDR3, so it is likely a read error. This chain links TRBV18 with TRBJ2-5; 7 nucleotides match TRBD1. Germline CDR1 is KGHSH and CDR2 is LQKENI. There are 14 residues in the CDR3. With V trimmed by 1 base and J by 5 bases, 4 bases remained unmatched. CDR3 nucleotides: TGTGCCAGCTCACCACAGGGGGCAGGGGAGACCCAGTACTCC. Amino acids: CASSPQGAGETQYS.

This clonotype has just a few counts. Here the CDR3 reads CASSGWTGPNTGELFF. The CDR3 bases are TGTGCCAGCAGTGGCTGGACAGGGCCGAACACCGGGGAGCTGTTTTTT. This chain links TRBV25-1 with TRBJ2-2; 8 bases agree with TRBD1. Per germline, CDR1 MGHDK and CDR2 SYGVNS. The CDR3 consists of 16 residues. J was trimmed by 0 bases and V by 4 bases; bases with no gene match: 4.

This clonotype appeared many times. The chain recombines TRBV5-5 with TRBJ1-1; D not resolved. CDR1 is SGHKS, CDR2 YYEKEE, per germline (reference sequence). The CDR3 extends over 15 amino acids. With 2 bases removed from V and 2 bases from J, the gap between germline ends came to 13 bases. The CDR3 spells CASSFLHGGNTEAFF. CDR3 nucleotide sequence: TGTGCCAGCAGCTTTTTGCACGGCGGCAACACTGAAGCTTTCTTT. The full variable domain, rest sourced from reference TRBV5-5 and TRBJ1-1, is DAGVTQSPTHLIKTRGQQVTLRCSPISGHKSVSWYQQVLGQGPQFIFQYYEKEERGRGNFPDRFSARQFPNYSSELNVNALLLGDSALYLCASSFLHGGNTEAFFGQGTRLTVV.

The sample holds many counts of this clonotype. The V call is TRBV7-9, the J call TRBJ2-7; 9 nucleotides agree with TRBD2. Per the germline V gene, CDR1 is SEHNR and CDR2 is FQNEAQ (reference sequence). The CDR3 extends over 16 amino acids. With 6 bases clipped from V and 9 bases from J, the junction kept 18 bases outside the gene matches. Here the CDR3 DNA reads TGTGCCAGCAGTTCCCCCCCTCTAGCGGGGAGGTGGGGGCAGTACTTC. This encodes CASSSPPLAGRWGQYF.

At least ten counts were recorded for this clonotype. The genes are TRBV7-6 and TRBJ2-1; 7 bases are a match to TRBD2. The V and J ends lost 1 base and 3 bases, in that order; junction bases with no gene match: 3. In germline, CDR1 is SGHVS, CDR2 FNYEAQ. This CDR3 has 15 residues. The CDR3 coding sequence is TGTGCCAGCAGCTTAGTGGCGGGAGACTACAATGAGCAGTTCTTC. This codes for CASSLVAGDYNEQFF.

This clonotype was recorded many times. The chain joins TRBV20-1 to TRBJ2-1; 8 bases line up with TRBD2. Germline V CDR1 and CDR2: DFQATT, SNEGSKA (reference sequence). V dropped 4 bases and J dropped 4; count of bases not matched to a gene: 9. The CDR3 consists of 15 residues. Written as DNA, the CDR3 is TGCAGTGCTAAAAAGCCGGGACTAGAGTACAATGAGCAGTTCTTC. It is translated as CSAKKPGLEYNEQFF.